The entry below gives a single TCR beta chain sequence along with its context. This record comes from a study of blood T cell repertoires in COVID-19. In the study overall: Collection of acute and convalescent COVID-19 samples took place in the United States, Italy and Spain. From T cells, B-cell-depleted T cells, or PBMCs came the material, which was cDNA or gDNA.

Methods used by the authors: Reference gene primer amplification in the assay estimated nucleated cell counts. TCRdb's table, derived via immunoSEQ multiplex PCR, lists solely in-frame clones and lacks some. The V and J calls and clone size were taken over from that table, and D and trimming were inferred from the DNA. The profile covers roughly 200,000 clones, with under 90% appearing a single time and about 7% taken by the ten largest. Trimming at V came to 1 base and at J to 8 bases, leaving 1 base not matched to a gene. The length of the CDR3 is 12 residues. The sample comprised peripheral blood. The receptor was isolated from a man aged 60-69 years with acute or convalescent COVID-19. This rearrangement joins TRBV12-3 or TRBV12-4 to TRBJ1-2; 7 nucleotides line up with TRBD1. The CDR3 sequence is CASSLGTGGYTF. The CDR3 bases are TGTGCCAGCAGTTTAGGGACAGGAGGCTACACCTTC.